A selection of T cell receptor beta chains follows, all from one sample in a study of a mutant IDH1 vaccine in newly diagnosed glioma. The method was immunoSEQ multiplex PCR; TCRdb's version includes in-frame clones alone and lacks a portion of them. The data show around 40,000 clones, 75% to 90% seen once. No antigens are known for them. The sequencing here drew on PBMCs, taken from a glioma patient whose treatment included an IDH1 peptide vaccine. The receptors stem from a man aged 35-49 years with glioma. CDR3s leave out the opening cysteine and the closing phenylalanine or tryptophan. Fields, in order: D gene, V gene, J gene, CDR3 protein. D genes are given only for firm matches.

>NA|TRBV19|TRBJ1-1
ASSPGPGATEAF
>TRBD1|TRBV7-8|TRBJ1-1
ASSPDRENTEAF
>NA|TRBV18|TRBJ1-4
ASSPPEQPIEKLF
>NA|TRBV6-5|TRBJ1-6
ASSFRQGYSPLH
>NA|TRBV6-4|TRBJ2-3
ASSDSSGTTDTQY
>TRBD1|TRBV30|TRBJ2-4
AWRGDRGGKNIQY
>NA|TRBV6-5|TRBJ2-7
ASSPLQGLYEQY
>NA|TRBV19|TRBJ1-1
ASSIMRDVGTEAF
>TRBD1|TRBV25-1|TRBJ1-6
ASGGQGYNSPLH
>TRBD1|TRBV19|TRBJ1-6
ASSRRQGNNSPLH
>NA|TRBV28|TRBJ2-7
ASSFPTGRAEPYEQY
>TRBD1|TRBV28|TRBJ1-1
ASSRQGADF
>NA|TRBV11-1|TRBJ2-3
ASSFNGISTDTQY
>TRBD2|TRBV11-3|TRBJ2-1
ASSLTSGGANEQF
>TRBD1|TRBV5-6|TRBJ2-6
ASSLGTGGSSGANVLT
>NA|TRBV14|TRBJ1-3
ASKGNSGNTIY
>NA|TRBV6-4|TRBJ1-1
ASSEQGNTEAF
>NA|TRBV18|TRBJ1-2
ASSPSTAAEGYT
>NA|TRBV6-6|TRBJ2-4
ASRGGLAKNIQY
>TRBD2|TRBV27|TRBJ2-1
ASSSSGGRPYNEQF
>NA|TRBV4-2|TRBJ2-3
ASSQDATLSDPVTDTQY
>NA|TRBV4-1|TRBJ1-1
ASSQPAALSYIQNTEAF
>NA|TRBV19|TRBJ2-5
ASATKLQETQY
>TRBD1|TRBV15|TRBJ1-1
ATSRDRQGGTEAF
>NA|TRBV10-3|TRBJ1-1
AISGANSSNTEAF
>NA|TRBV5-1|TRBJ2-3
ASSLGTSPDTQY
>NA|TRBV9|TRBJ2-7
ASSDSNEQY
>NA|TRBV4-1|TRBJ1-1
ASSQDASGGRVYGTEAF
>NA|TRBV7-9|TRBJ1-2
ASSFDSHYGYT
>NA|TRBV20-1|TRBJ2-4
SALVFDIQY
>NA|TRBV19|TRBJ2-1
ASSIRYSNNEQF
>TRBD1|TRBV7-6|TRBJ1-6
ASSAGTGEPLYSPLH
>NA|TRBV27|TRBJ1-5
ASSNEGNQPQH
>NA|TRBV29-1|TRBJ2-3
SVEVQADTQY
>NA|TRBV4-1|TRBJ1-2
ASSQVSTSGYT
>NA|TRBV7-8|TRBJ1-1
ASSLPGGRNTEAF
>NA|TRBV2|TRBJ2-7
ASSPIGYNYEQY
>TRBD1|TRBV9|TRBJ1-3
ASSEGQGSHTIY
>NA|TRBV30|TRBJ2-1
AWSPDSENEQF
>NA|TRBV7-2|TRBJ1-3
ASSILMGKENTIY
>TRBD1|TRBV5-4|TRBJ2-7
ASSLGQGGYEQY
>NA|TRBV19|TRBJ2-7
ASSITGLYPRYEQY
>NA|TRBV19|TRBJ2-7
ASSHAGGPSEQY
>TRBD2|TRBV9|TRBJ2-5
ASSVLGGGTTRETQY
>NA|TRBV6-1|TRBJ1-2
ASSEIGHGYT
>TRBD1|TRBV2|TRBJ2-7
ASRGDRGPTYEQY
>TRBD1|TRBV19|TRBJ1-5
ASSGGQHNQPQH
>NA|TRBV14|TRBJ1-2
ASSLGGEGYT
>TRBD2|TRBV6-1|TRBJ2-3
ASSELAGGASTDTQY
>NA|TRBV2|TRBJ2-7
ASSSLGGTYEQY
>NA|TRBV5-1|TRBJ1-1
ASSLVPDSEAF
>NA|TRBV5-1|TRBJ1-3
ASSYSRDVGNTIY
>TRBD1|TRBV7-9|TRBJ2-7
ASSTPGTGGVMVHEQY
>TRBD1|TRBV4-1|TRBJ1-2
ASRNPGTVDGYT